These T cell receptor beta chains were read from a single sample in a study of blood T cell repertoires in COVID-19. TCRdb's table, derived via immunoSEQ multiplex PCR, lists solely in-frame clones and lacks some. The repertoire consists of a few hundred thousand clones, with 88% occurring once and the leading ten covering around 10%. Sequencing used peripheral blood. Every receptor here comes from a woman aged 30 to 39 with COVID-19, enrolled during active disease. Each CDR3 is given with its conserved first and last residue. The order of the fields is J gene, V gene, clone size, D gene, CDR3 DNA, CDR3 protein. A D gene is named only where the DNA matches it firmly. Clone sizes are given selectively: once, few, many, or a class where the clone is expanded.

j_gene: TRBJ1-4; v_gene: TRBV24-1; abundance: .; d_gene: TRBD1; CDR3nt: TGTGCCACCAGTGAATCGACAGGGGGCGGTGAAAAACTGTTTTTT; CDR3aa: CATSESTGGGEKLFF
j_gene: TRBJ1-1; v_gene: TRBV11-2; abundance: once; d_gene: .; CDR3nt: TGTGCCAGCGGCCCAGAGACTTGGACTGAAGCTTTCTTT; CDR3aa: CASGPETWTEAFF
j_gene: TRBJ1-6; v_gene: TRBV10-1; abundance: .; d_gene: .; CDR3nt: TGCGCCAGTGGGACATCTAATTCACCCCTCCACTTT; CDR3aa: CASGTSNSPLHF
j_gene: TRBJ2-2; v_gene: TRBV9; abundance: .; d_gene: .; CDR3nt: TGTGCCAGCAGCGTGCGCGGGACGGTCGGGGAGCTGTTTTTT; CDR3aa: CASSVRGTVGELFF
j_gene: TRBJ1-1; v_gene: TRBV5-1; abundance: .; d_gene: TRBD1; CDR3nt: TGCGCCAGCAGCTCGACGGGACAGGGAAATGAAGCTTTCTTT; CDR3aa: CASSSTGQGNEAFF
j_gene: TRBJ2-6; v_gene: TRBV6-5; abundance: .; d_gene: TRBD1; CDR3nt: TGTGCCAGCAGCACCCAGGGGGACGGGGCCAACGTCCTGACTTTC; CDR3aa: CASSTQGDGANVLTF
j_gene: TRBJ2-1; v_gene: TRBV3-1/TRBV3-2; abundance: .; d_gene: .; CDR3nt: TGTGCCAGCAGCTCGATGCAGGGGAGGGTTCGCAATGAGCAGTTCTTC; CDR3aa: CASSSMQGRVRNEQFF
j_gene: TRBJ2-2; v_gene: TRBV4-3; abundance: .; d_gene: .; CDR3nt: TGCGCCAGCAGCCAAGATCGTTTCACCGGGGAGCTGTTTTTT; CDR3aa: CASSQDRFTGELFF
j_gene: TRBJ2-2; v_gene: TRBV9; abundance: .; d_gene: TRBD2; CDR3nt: TGTGCCAGCAGCGTAGCGGGAGGGCCCACCGGGGAGCTGTTTTTT; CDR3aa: CASSVAGGPTGELFF
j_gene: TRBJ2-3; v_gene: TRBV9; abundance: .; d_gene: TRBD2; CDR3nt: TGTGCCAGCAGCACCCTCTTAGGACTAGCGGGGGCAGATACGCAGTATTTT; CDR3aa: CASSTLLGLAGADTQYF
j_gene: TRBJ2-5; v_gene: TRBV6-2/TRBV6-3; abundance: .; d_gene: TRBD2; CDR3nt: TGTGCCAGCAGTTACAGCGGGATCGGAGAGACCCAGTACTTC; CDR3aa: CASSYSGIGETQYF
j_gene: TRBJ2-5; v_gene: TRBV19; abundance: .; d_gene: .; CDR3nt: TGTGCCAGTAGTACCTGGACAGAAGAGACCCAGTACTTC; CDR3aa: CASSTWTEETQYF
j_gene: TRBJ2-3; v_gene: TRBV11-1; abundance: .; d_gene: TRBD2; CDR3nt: TGTGCCAGCAGCCTGAGCGGGAGGGCCGGCACAGATACGCAGTATTTT; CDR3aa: CASSLSGRAGTDTQYF
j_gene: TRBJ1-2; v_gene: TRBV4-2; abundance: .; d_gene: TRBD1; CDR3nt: TGTGCCAGCAGCCGCCCGGGTGAGCGACAGGGTTATGGCTACACCTTC; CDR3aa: CASSRPGERQGYGYTF
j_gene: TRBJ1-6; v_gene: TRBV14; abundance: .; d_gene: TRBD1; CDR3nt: TGTGCCAGCAGCCTGACAGGGGAATCACCCCTCCACTTT; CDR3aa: CASSLTGESPLHF
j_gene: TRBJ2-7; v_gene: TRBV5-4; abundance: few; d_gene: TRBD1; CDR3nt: TGTGCCAGCCGGAGGACAGGGGGCGGCGAGCAGTACTTC; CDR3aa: CASRRTGGGEQYF
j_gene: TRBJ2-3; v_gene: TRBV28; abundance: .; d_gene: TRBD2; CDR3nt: TGTGCCAGCAGTCTTCCGGGACTAGCTACGGCAGATACGCAGTATTTT; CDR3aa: CASSLPGLATADTQYF
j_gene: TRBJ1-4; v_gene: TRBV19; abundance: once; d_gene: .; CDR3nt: TGTGCCAGTAGTGCATTCGGGGGTAGGGGCGAAAAACTGTTTTTT; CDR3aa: CASSAFGGRGEKLFF
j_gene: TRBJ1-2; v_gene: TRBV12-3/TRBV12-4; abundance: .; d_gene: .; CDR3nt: TGTGTTACTAACTATGGCTACACCTTC; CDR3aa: CVTNYGYTF
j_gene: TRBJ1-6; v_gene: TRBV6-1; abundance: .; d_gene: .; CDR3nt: TGTGCCAGCAGTGAAGTAACAGATAATTCACCCCTCCACTTT; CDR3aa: CASSEVTDNSPLHF
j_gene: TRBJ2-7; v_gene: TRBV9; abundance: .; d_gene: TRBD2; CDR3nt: TGTGCCAGCACATTAGGGAGGGACCCCTACGAGCAGTACTTC; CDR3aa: CASTLGRDPYEQYF
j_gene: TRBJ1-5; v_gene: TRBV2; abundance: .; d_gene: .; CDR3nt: TGTGCCAGCAGTGAAGGGGCAGGAACAGGCAATCAGCCCCAGCATTTT; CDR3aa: CASSEGAGTGNQPQHF
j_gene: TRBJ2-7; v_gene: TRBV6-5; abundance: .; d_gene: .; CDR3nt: TGTGCCAGCAGTTACGGGGCGGGATCCTCCTACGAGCAGTACTTC; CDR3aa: CASSYGAGSSYEQYF
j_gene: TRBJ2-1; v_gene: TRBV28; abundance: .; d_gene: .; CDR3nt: TGTGCCAGCAGTTTATATAGATATCATGAGCAGTTCTTC; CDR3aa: CASSLYRYHEQFF
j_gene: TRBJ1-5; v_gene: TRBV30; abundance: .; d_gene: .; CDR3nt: TGTGCCTGGACCTCCCGGGGGGGCGCACATCAGCCCCAGCATTTT; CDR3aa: CAWTSRGGAHQPQHF
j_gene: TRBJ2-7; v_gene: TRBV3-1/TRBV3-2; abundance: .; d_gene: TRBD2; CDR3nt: TGTGCCAGCAGCCCCTTAGCGGGGGCGTTAAACGAGCAGTACTTC; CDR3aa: CASSPLAGALNEQYF
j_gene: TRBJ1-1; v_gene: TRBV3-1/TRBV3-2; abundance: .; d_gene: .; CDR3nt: TGTGCCAGCAGCCAAGATATCAGCACTGAAGCTTTCTTT; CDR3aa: CASSQDISTEAFF
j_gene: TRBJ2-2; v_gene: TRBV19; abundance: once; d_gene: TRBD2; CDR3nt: TGTGCCAGTAGTATACTACTAGCGGAGAACACCGGGGAGCTGTTTTTT; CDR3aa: CASSILLAENTGELFF
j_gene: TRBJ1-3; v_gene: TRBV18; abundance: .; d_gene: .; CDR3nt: TGTGCCAGCTCACCCCCTCGGGGGGCGCCCAGAAACACCATATATTTT; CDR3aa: CASSPPRGAPRNTIYF